This T cell receptor beta chain was obtained from a study of identical twins (TCRdb year 2016). Some background on the complete study: To test whether fetal clonotypes persist, the study used deep sequencing on TCR alpha and beta repertoires from monozygotic twins, unrelated adults of various ages, and cord blood. To rule out contamination, replicate twin experiments were performed at different times with different library preparation protocols.

Every donor was a healthy Caucasian. The twin cohort comprised three pairs of female monozygotic twins, all aged roughly 18 to 29 years. Positive isolation kits from Invitrogen were used to isolate CD4+ and CD8+ T cell populations. With regard to this clonotype: Its binding antigen is unknown. No base-level quality is on record; no much larger clone is a single base apart.

Here is what the overall study found, with its caveats: Fewer insertions were carried by abundant cord blood beta clonotypes, a similar but weaker trend appeared in young adult naive repertoires, and no such trend appeared in memory repertoires. In monozygotic twins, recombination models systematically underestimated out-of-frame TCR alpha sharing, but the models matched the sharing seen between unrelated individuals. Compared with coincidental sharing between unrelated individuals, an excess of low generation-probability sequences was observed among out-of-frame TCR alpha sequences shared between twins. Invariant T cells such as MAIT and iNKT could partly confound zero-insertion analyses, though diverse VJ usage argued against this for most clonotypes. The excess sharing between twins in beta out-of-frame sequences was weaker because fewer shared sequences reduced the signal-to-noise ratio. Conclusions relied on cross-sectional statistical analysis, since the same donors could not be followed over many years.

Libraries were prepared through 5' RACE. Reads for this sample came from an Illumina HiSeq 2000. Template switching introduced a universal primer binding site; the final cDNA contained a unique molecular identifier, enabling accurate counting of TCR cDNA molecules. First-strand cDNA for TCR alpha and beta chains was synthesized from specific primers in the conserved constant-segment region. To control for contamination, every cDNA library carried two barcodes: a SMART-Mk sample barcode plus Illumina barcodes. TruSeq adapter sequences, together with Illumina sample barcodes, were added in two successive PCR steps. The TCR alpha and beta cDNA libraries were sequenced on the Illumina HiSeq platform using custom primers. The original methods were these. Unique molecular identifiers were extracted from raw reads with MiGEC, and CDR3 positions were determined with MiXCR. Recombination models were inferred per individual with the repgenHMM and IGoR tools using an EM algorithm. Shared clonotype analysis was performed with the tcR package in R, normalizing sharing by the product of cloneset sizes. Out-of-frame nonproductive sequences were analyzed to study raw recombination free of thymic and clonal selection effects. TCRdb reprocessed the public reads (quality trimming at Q25 with fastp, clone calling with MiXCR) and kept in-frame beta chains. CDR3 protein duplicates are merged, each entry listing the most common genes and DNA. The V and J calls reflect TCRdb's pipeline rather than the authors' work. This sample is represented by about 530,000 distinct CDR3 sequences; 20% to 25% of them were singletons. The ten largest clones represent 0.45% to 0.5% of the sample.

Trimming removed 5 bases from V and 6 bases from J; the gene matches leave 9 bases unexplained. As encoded in the germline V gene, CDR1 is SGHTA while CDR2 is FQGNSA. The CDR3, cysteine through phenylalanine, is 15 amino acids long. This entry keeps only the CDR3 DNA: 45 bases, framed from base 1. A further study also used this sample, focusing on yellow fever vaccine responses in identical twins. The second investigation adds: According to the authors, in identical twins the way T cells responded to vaccination appeared partly convergent and partly personalized. In the study, vaccine-responding T cell clones were precisely tracked in identical twins.

This sequence was found in a woman aged 18-29 years in good health. Material: CD4+ T cells sorted from blood. The rearrangement combines TRBV7-2 with TRBJ1-3; TRBD1 matches 8 bases in the middle. The base sequence is TGTGCCAGCAGCAGCAATGCAGGGGGCCAAAACACCATATATTTT. This sequence encodes CASSSNAGGQNTIYF. Supplemented by the reference TRBV7-2 and TRBJ1-3 proteins around the CDR3, the complete variable domain is GAGVSQSPSNKVTEKGKDVELRCDPISGHTALYWYRQSLGQGLEFLIYFQGNSAPDKSGLPSDRFSAERTGGSVSTLTIQRTQQEDSAVYLCASSSNAGGQNTIYFGEGSWLTVV.